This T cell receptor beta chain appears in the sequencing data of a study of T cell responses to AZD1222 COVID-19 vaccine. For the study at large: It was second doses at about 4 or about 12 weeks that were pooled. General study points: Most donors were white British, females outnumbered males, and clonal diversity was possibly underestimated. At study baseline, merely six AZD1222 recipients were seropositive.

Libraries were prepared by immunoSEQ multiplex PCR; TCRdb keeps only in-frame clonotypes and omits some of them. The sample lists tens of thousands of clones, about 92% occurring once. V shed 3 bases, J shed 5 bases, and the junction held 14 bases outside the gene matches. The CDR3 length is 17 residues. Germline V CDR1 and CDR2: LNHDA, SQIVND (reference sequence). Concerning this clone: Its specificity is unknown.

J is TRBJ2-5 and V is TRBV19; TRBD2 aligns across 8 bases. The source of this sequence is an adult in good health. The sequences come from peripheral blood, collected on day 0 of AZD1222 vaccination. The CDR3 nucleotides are TGTGCCAGTAGTATGCCCCTCTCGACTAGCGTCAAGGAGACCCAGTACTTC. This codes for CASSMPLSTSVKETQYF.